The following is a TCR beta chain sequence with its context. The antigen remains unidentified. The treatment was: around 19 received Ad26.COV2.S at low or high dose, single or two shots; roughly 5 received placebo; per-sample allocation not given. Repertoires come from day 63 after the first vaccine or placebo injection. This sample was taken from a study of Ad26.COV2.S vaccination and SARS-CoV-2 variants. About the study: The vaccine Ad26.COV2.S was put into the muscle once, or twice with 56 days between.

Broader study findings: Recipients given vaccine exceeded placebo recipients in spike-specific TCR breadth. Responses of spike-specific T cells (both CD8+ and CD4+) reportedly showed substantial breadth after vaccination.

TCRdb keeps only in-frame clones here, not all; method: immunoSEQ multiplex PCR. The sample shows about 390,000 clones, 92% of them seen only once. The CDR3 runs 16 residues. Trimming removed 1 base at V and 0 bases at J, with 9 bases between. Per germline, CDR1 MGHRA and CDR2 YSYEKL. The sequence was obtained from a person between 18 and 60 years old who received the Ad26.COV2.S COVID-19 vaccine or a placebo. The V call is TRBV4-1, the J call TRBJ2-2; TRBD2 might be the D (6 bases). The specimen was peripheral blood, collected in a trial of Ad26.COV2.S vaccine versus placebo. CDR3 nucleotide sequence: TGCGCCAGCAGCCAAGGGGCTAGCGCGAACACCGGGGAGCTGTTTTTT. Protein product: CASSQGASANTGELFF.